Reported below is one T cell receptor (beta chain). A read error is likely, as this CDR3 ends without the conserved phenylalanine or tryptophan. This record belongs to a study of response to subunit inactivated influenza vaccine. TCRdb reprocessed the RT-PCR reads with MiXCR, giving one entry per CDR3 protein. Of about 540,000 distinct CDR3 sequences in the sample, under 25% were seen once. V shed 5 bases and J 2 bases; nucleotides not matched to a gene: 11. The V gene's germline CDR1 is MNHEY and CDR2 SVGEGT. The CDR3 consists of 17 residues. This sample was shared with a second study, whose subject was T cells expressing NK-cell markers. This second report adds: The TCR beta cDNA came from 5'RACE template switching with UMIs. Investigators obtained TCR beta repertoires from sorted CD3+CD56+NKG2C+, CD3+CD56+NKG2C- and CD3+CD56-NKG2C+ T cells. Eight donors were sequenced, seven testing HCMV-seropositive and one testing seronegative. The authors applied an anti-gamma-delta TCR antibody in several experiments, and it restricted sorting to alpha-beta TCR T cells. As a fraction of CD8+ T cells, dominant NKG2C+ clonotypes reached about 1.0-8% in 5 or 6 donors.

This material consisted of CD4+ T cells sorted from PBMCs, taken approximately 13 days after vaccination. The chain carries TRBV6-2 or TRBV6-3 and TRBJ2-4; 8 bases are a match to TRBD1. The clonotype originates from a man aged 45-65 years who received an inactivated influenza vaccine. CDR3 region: CASSTRQGIDTKNIQYL. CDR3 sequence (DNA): TGTGCCAGCAGTACTCGACAGGGGATAGATACCAAAAACATTCAGTACTTA.